This T cell receptor beta chain was captured in a study of cytomegalovirus exposure and HLA in healthy donors. With 60 Vbeta and 13 Jbeta primers, the PCR was carried out. This table comes from immunoSEQ multiplex PCR, and its TCRdb copy is limited to in-frame clones, with some not included. Here the sample spans roughly 75,000 clones, 84% being singletons. Looked up from germline, CDR1 is MNHEY and CDR2 is SVGAGI. V lost 0 bases, J lost 2 bases, and 5 bases stayed unmatched. This CDR3 is 16 amino acids long. The TCR sequence derives from a man in his 70s in good health and CMV-seropositive. Sequencing was carried out using PBMCs. The rearrangement uses TRBV6-5 and TRBJ2-7, with 9 bases aligning to TRBD1. CDR3: CASSYSAGQGTYEQYF. CDR3 coding DNA: TGTGCCAGCAGTTACTCAGCGGGACAGGGAACCTACGAGCAGTACTTC.